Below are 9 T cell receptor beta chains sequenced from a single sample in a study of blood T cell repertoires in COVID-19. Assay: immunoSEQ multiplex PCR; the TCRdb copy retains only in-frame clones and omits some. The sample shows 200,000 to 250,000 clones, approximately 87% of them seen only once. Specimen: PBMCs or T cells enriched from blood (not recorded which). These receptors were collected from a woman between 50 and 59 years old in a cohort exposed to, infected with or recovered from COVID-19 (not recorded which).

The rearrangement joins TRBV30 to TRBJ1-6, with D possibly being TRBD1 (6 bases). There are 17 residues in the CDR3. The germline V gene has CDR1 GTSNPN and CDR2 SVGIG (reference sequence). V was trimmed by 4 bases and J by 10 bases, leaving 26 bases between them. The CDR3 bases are TGTGCCTGGATGCGAGGACAGTTTGTTAGACTACGCTCACCCCTCCACTTT. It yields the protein CAWMRGQFVRLRSPLHF.

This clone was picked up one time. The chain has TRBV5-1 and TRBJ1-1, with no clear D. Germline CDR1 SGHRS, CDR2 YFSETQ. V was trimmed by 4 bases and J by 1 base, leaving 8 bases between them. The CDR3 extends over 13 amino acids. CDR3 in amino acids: CASSRTQNTEAFF. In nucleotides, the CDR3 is TGCGCCAGCAGCCGTACACAGAACACTGAAGCTTTCTTT.

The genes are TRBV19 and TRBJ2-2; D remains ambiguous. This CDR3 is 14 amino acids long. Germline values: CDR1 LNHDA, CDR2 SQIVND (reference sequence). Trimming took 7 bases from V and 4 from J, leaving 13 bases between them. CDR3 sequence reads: CASNVGSITGELFF. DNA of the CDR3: TGTGCCAGTAATGTCGGTTCGATCACCGGGGAGCTGTTTTTT.

DNA for the CDR3: TGTGCCAGCAGCTCGACGACAGGGTACTGGAACACTGAAGCTTTCTTT. It codes for CASSSTTGYWNTEAFF. The chain joins TRBV11-2 to TRBJ1-1; 7 bases match TRBD1. The ends lost 4 bases at V and 1 base at J; junction bases unmatched: 9. Per germline, CDR1 SGHAT and CDR2 FQNNGV. This CDR3 comprises 16 residues.

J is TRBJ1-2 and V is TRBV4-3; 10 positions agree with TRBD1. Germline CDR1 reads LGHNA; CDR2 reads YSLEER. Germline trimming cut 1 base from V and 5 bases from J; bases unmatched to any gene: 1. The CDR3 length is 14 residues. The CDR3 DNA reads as TGCGCCAGCAGCCAAGTGGGACAGGGGTATGGCTACACCTTC. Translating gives CASSQVGQGYGYTF.

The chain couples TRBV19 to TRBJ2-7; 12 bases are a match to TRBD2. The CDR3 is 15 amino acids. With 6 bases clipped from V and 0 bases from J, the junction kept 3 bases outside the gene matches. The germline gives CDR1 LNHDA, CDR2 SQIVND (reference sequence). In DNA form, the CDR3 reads TGTGCCAGTAGAGGACTAGCGGGGCACTCCTACGAGCAGTACTTC. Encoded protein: CASRGLAGHSYEQYF.

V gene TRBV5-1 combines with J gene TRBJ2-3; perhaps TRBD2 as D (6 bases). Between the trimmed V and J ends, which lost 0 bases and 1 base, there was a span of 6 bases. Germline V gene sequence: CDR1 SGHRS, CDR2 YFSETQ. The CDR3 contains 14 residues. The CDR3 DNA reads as TGCGCCAGCAGCTTGGAGCGGGGCACAGATACGCAGTATTTT. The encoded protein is CASSLERGTDTQYF.

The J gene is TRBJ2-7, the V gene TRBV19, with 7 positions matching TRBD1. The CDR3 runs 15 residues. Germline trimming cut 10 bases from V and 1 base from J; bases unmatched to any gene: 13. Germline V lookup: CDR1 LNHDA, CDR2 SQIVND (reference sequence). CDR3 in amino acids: CATMITGTASYEQYF. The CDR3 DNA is TGTGCCACCATGATAACCGGGACAGCTTCCTACGAGCAGTACTTC.

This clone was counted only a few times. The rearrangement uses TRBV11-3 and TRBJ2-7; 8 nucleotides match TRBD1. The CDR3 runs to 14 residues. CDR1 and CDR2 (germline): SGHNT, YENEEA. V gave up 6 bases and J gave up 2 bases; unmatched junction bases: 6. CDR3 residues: CASSRGQGAYEQYF. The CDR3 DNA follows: TGTGCCAGCAGTCGCGGACAGGGTGCCTACGAGCAGTACTTC. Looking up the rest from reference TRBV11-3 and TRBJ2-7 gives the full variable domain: EAGVVQSPRYKIIEKKQPVAFWCNPISGHNTLYWYLQNLGQGPELLIRYENEEAVDDSQLPKDRFSAERLKGVDSTLKIQPAELGDSAVYLCASSRGQGAYEQYFGPGTRLTVT.